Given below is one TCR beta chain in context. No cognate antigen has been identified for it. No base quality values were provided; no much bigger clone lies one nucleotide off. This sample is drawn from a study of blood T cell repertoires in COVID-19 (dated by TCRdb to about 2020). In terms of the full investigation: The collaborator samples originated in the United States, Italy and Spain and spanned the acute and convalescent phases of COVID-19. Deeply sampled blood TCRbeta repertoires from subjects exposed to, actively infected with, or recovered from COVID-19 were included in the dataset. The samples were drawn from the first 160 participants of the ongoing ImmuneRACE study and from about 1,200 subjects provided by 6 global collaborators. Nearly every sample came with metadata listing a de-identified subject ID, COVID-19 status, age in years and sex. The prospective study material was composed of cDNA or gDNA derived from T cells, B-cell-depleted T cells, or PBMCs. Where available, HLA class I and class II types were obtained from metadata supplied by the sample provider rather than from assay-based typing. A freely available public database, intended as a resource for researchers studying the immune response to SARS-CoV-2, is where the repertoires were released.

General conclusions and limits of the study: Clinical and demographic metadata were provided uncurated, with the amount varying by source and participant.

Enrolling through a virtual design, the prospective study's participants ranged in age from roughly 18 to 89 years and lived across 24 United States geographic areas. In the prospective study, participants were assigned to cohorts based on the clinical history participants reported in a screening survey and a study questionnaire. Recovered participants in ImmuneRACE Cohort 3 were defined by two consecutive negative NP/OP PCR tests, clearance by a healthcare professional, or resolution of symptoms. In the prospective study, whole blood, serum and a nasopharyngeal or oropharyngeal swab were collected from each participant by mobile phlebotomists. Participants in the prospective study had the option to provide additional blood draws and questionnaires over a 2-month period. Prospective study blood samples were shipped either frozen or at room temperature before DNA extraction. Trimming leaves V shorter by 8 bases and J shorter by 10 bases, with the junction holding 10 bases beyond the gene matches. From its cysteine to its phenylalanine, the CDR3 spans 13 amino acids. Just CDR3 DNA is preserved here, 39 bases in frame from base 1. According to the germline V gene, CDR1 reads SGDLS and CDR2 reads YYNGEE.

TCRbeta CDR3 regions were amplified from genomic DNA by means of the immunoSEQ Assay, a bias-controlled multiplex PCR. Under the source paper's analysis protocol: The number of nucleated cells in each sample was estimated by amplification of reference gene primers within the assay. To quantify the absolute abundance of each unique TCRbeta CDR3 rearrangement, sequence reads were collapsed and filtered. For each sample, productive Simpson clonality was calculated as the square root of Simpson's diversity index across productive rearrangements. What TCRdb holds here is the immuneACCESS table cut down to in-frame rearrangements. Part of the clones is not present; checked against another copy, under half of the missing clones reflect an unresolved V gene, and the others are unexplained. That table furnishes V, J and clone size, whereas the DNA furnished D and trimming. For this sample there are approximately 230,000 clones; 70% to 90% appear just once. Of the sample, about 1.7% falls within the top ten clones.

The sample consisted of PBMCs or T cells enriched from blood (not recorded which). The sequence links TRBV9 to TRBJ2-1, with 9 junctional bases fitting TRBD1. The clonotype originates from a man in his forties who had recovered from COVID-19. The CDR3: CASGTGILREQFF. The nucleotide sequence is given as TGTGCCAGTGGGACAGGGATTTTGAGGGAGCAGTTCTTC.